This is a list of T cell receptor beta chains from one sample in a study of blood T cell repertoires in COVID-19. Measured with immunoSEQ multiplex PCR; TCRdb has only the in-frame clones, and not every one. This sample yields about 92,000 clones, of which around 90% are seen a single time; around 18% belongs to the top ten. The sequenced material came from peripheral blood. These receptors were taken from a woman aged 55-75 years with COVID-19, enrolled during active disease. The CDR3 runs from the conserved cysteine through the conserved F or W. Fields, in order: D gene, clone size, V gene, J gene, CDR3 protein, CDR3 DNA. The D gene is left open where the match is weak. The size field is filled for only some rows; it gives once, few, many or a size class.

D gene: -; clone size: once; V gene: TRBV21-1; J gene: TRBJ2-7; CDR3 protein: CASRGDYFYEQYF; CDR3 DNA: TGTGCCAGCCGGGGGGATTATTTCTACGAGCAGTACTTC
D gene: TRBD1; clone size: few; V gene: TRBV30; J gene: TRBJ2-6; CDR3 protein: CARQGEGANVLTF; CDR3 DNA: TGTGCCAGACAGGGAGAGGGGGCCAACGTCCTGACTTTC
D gene: TRBD1; clone size: -; V gene: TRBV6-2/TRBV6-3; J gene: TRBJ1-2; CDR3 protein: CASSSGQGNYGYTF; CDR3 DNA: TGTGCCAGCAGTTCCGGACAGGGCAACTATGGCTACACCTTC
D gene: -; clone size: -; V gene: TRBV15; J gene: TRBJ1-4; CDR3 protein: CATSRTRGEWNEKLFF; CDR3 DNA: TGTGCCACCAGCAGAACCCGGGGAGAGTGGAATGAAAAACTGTTTTTT
D gene: TRBD2; clone size: -; V gene: TRBV5-1; J gene: TRBJ2-5; CDR3 protein: CASTPGRGGRPETQYF; CDR3 DNA: TGCGCCAGCACCCCTGGGCGGGGGGGCCGGCCGGAGACCCAGTACTTC
D gene: -; clone size: -; V gene: TRBV11-2; J gene: TRBJ1-1; CDR3 protein: CASSSLGGPSNTEAFF; CDR3 DNA: TGTGCCAGCAGCTCTCTCGGGGGGCCATCGAACACTGAAGCTTTCTTT
D gene: TRBD1; clone size: -; V gene: TRBV7-8; J gene: TRBJ1-5; CDR3 protein: CASSPRDRGNQPQHF; CDR3 DNA: TGTGCCAGCAGCCCCCGGGACAGGGGGAATCAGCCCCAGCATTTT
D gene: -; clone size: -; V gene: TRBV5-1; J gene: TRBJ1-2; CDR3 protein: CASSLVANYGYTF; CDR3 DNA: TGCGCCAGCAGCTTGGTGGCAAACTATGGCTACACCTTC
D gene: -; clone size: -; V gene: TRBV27; J gene: TRBJ1-3; CDR3 protein: CASSLRTESGNTIYF; CDR3 DNA: TGTGCCAGCAGTTTACGGACAGAATCTGGAAACACCATATATTTT
D gene: -; clone size: few; V gene: TRBV30; J gene: TRBJ1-3; CDR3 protein: CAWGLGNTIYF; CDR3 DNA: TGTGCCTGGGGCCTCGGAAACACCATATATTTT
D gene: TRBD1; clone size: -; V gene: TRBV10-3; J gene: TRBJ1-1; CDR3 protein: CAISEMTGRTEAFF; CDR3 DNA: TGTGCCATCAGTGAGATGACAGGGAGGACTGAAGCTTTCTTT
D gene: -; clone size: -; V gene: TRBV27; J gene: TRBJ2-1; CDR3 protein: CASGKGSRSYNEQFF; CDR3 DNA: TGTGCCAGCGGCAAAGGTTCTAGATCCTACAATGAGCAGTTCTTC
D gene: TRBD1; clone size: -; V gene: TRBV7-8; J gene: TRBJ2-5; CDR3 protein: CASSLGVTGSETQYF; CDR3 DNA: TGTGCCAGCAGCTTAGGGGTGACAGGGTCAGAGACCCAGTACTTC
D gene: -; clone size: -; V gene: TRBV5-6; J gene: TRBJ2-3; CDR3 protein: CASSLFNTDTQYF; CDR3 DNA: TGTGCCAGCAGCTTGTTCAACACAGATACGCAGTATTTT
D gene: TRBD2; clone size: -; V gene: TRBV7-8; J gene: TRBJ2-5; CDR3 protein: CASEGLAALGTQYF; CDR3 DNA: TGTGCCAGCGAGGGACTAGCGGCCCTTGGGACCCAGTACTTC
D gene: TRBD1; clone size: few; V gene: TRBV7-2; J gene: TRBJ1-2; CDR3 protein: CASSRAPGTGGKSSYGYTF; CDR3 DNA: TGTGCCAGCAGCAGAGCCCCCGGGACAGGTGGTAAAAGTAGCTATGGCTACACCTTC
D gene: TRBD1; clone size: -; V gene: TRBV6-5; J gene: TRBJ1-2; CDR3 protein: CASRSRTGDGYTF; CDR3 DNA: TGTGCCAGCAGATCGCGGACAGGGGACGGCTACACCTTC
D gene: TRBD1; clone size: -; V gene: TRBV7-9; J gene: TRBJ1-4; CDR3 protein: CASSLGQMNEKLFF; CDR3 DNA: TGTGCCAGCAGCCTGGGACAGATGAATGAAAAACTGTTTTTT
D gene: TRBD1; clone size: -; V gene: TRBV30; J gene: TRBJ1-6; CDR3 protein: CAWKAGGGSPLHF; CDR3 DNA: TGTGCCTGGAAGGCAGGGGGAGGTTCACCCCTCCACTTT
D gene: TRBD2; clone size: few; V gene: TRBV7-9; J gene: TRBJ2-7; CDR3 protein: CASSLSSGGAFSYEQYF; CDR3 DNA: TGTGCCAGCAGCTTGAGTAGCGGGGGCGCATTTTCCTACGAGCAGTACTTC
D gene: -; clone size: -; V gene: TRBV4-3; J gene: TRBJ1-2; CDR3 protein: CASSQDGYGYTF; CDR3 DNA: TGCGCCAGCAGCCAAGACGGCTATGGCTACACCTTC
D gene: TRBD1; clone size: -; V gene: TRBV27; J gene: TRBJ1-2; CDR3 protein: CATGQGNPSYGYTF; CDR3 DNA: TGTGCCACGGGACAGGGTAACCCTAGCTATGGCTACACCTTC
D gene: TRBD1; clone size: -; V gene: TRBV10-3; J gene: TRBJ1-1; CDR3 protein: CAISEPGQGGTEAFF; CDR3 DNA: TGTGCCATCAGTGAGCCGGGACAGGGGGGCACTGAAGCTTTCTTT
D gene: -; clone size: -; V gene: TRBV13; J gene: TRBJ2-3; CDR3 protein: CASSLGYTDTQYF; CDR3 DNA: TGTGCCAGCAGCTTAGGATACACAGATACGCAGTATTTT
D gene: -; clone size: -; V gene: TRBV27; J gene: TRBJ1-5; CDR3 protein: CASSPRGFGNQPQHF; CDR3 DNA: TGTGCCAGCAGCCCTCGAGGTTTTGGCAATCAGCCCCAGCATTTT
D gene: TRBD1; clone size: -; V gene: TRBV5-4; J gene: TRBJ1-2; CDR3 protein: CASSPGTGPLTGDGYTF; CDR3 DNA: TGTGCCAGCAGCCCCGGGACAGGGCCCCTCACGGGTGATGGCTACACCTTC
D gene: -; clone size: once; V gene: TRBV19; J gene: TRBJ1-5; CDR3 protein: CASSIRGAIGRNPQHF; CDR3 DNA: TGTGCCAGTAGTATCCGGGGCGCTATAGGGAGGAATCCCCAGCATTTT
D gene: -; clone size: once; V gene: TRBV18; J gene: TRBJ1-1; CDR3 protein: CASSPPSGFNTEAFF; CDR3 DNA: TGTGCCAGCTCACCACCCTCAGGGTTCAACACTGAAGCTTTCTTT
D gene: TRBD1; clone size: -; V gene: TRBV15; J gene: TRBJ1-4; CDR3 protein: CATSRSQGATNEKLFF; CDR3 DNA: TGTGCCACCAGCAGATCTCAGGGGGCAACTAATGAAAAACTGTTTTTT
D gene: -; clone size: -; V gene: TRBV28; J gene: TRBJ1-2; CDR3 protein: CASSQVGLYGYTF; CDR3 DNA: TGTGCCAGCAGCCAGGTGGGGCTCTATGGCTACACCTTC
D gene: -; clone size: -; V gene: TRBV5-5; J gene: TRBJ1-6; CDR3 protein: CASSLVRTDYNSPLHF; CDR3 DNA: TGTGCCAGCAGCTTGGTACGGACAGATTATAATTCACCCCTCCACTTT
D gene: TRBD2; clone size: -; V gene: TRBV7-2; J gene: TRBJ2-1; CDR3 protein: CASSLDPWLAGTYNEQFF; CDR3 DNA: TGTGCCAGCAGCTTAGATCCCTGGCTAGCGGGGACCTACAATGAGCAGTTCTTC
D gene: TRBD2; clone size: -; V gene: TRBV27; J gene: TRBJ2-1; CDR3 protein: CASSLPSGGASYNEQFF; CDR3 DNA: TGTGCCAGCAGTTTACCCAGCGGGGGGGCCTCCTACAATGAGCAGTTCTTC
D gene: -; clone size: -; V gene: TRBV5-1; J gene: TRBJ1-2; CDR3 protein: CASSFSSGAYGYTF; CDR3 DNA: TGCGCCAGCAGCTTCTCATCAGGGGCTTATGGCTACACCTTC